This T cell receptor (beta chain) was obtained from a study of CD8 T cells in ankylosing spondylitis. Study results and limitations: There was a TCR beta motif, made of eight highly homologous variants, that appeared characteristic of ankylosing spondylitis blood. Disease-linked clones reportedly showed significant enrichment in matched ankylosing spondylitis synovial fluid.

The CDR3 has 16 residues. Germline CDR1 reads DFQATT; CDR2 reads SNEGSKA (reference sequence). V was clipped by 0 bases and J by 1 base; unmatched bases: 7. This clonotype appeared many times. As yet, its antigen is unknown. TCRdb analysed the 5' RACE reads with MiXCR anew, one entry per CDR3 protein. The data show fewer than 550,000 distinct CDR3 sequences, with approximately 5.3% seen just once and under 4.5% held by the top ten. The receptor comes from a male donor with ankylosing spondylitis. Sequencing was done on a sample of blood, either unsorted or a sorted T cell fraction (not recorded which). This chain connects TRBV20-1 to TRBJ1-1; TRBD1 aligns across 8 bases. The CDR3 nucleotides are TGCAGTGCTAGAGACAGGGGGCTAAAGGGGAACACTGAAGCTTTCTTT. Its translation is CSARDRGLKGNTEAFF.